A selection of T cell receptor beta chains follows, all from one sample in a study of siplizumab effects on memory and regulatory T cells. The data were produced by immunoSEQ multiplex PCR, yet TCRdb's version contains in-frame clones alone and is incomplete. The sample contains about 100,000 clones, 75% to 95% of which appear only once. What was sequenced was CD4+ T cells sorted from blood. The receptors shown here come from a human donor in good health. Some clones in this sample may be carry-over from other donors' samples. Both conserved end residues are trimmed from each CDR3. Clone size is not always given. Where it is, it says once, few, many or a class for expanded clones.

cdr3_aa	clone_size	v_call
ASSMASGRANEQF	NA	TRBV19
ASSLVTGFGETQY	NA	TRBV5-6
ASSSPERLAESSYEQY	once	TRBV19
ASSISQLRGSSYEQY	NA	TRBV19
ASSRRERGGELF	NA	TRBV5-1
ASSPGGPNNEQF	once	TRBV5-1
ASSLDYEQY	NA	TRBV14
ASSLDTGDQPQH	once	TRBV6-6
ASTQSLAETYEQY	NA	TRBV21-1
ASTGTSPYEQY	NA	TRBV5-1
ASTPGTGAKEQY	NA	TRBV6-5
ASSISHDRAGYT	NA	TRBV19
ASSLFGAEHGYT	few	TRBV5-4
ASSESWTVQETQY	NA	TRBV6-1
ASSFSTDTQY	NA	TRBV5-6
ASRQGGQPQH	once	TRBV25-1
ASSPNRDRLYEQY	NA	TRBV7-8